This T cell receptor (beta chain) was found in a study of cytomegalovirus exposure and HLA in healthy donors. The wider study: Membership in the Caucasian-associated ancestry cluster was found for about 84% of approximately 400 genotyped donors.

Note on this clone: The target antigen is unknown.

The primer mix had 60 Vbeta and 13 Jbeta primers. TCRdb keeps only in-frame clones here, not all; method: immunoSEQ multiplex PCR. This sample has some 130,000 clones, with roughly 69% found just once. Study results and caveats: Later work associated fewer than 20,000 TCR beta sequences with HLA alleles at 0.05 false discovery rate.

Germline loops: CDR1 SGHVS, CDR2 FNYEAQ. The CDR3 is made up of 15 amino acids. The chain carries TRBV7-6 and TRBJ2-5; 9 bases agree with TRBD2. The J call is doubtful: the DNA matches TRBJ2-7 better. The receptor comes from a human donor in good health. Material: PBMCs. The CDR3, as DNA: TGTGCCAGCAGCTTAGAGACTAGCGGAACCTACGAGCAGTACTTC. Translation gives CASSLETSGTYEQYF.